The next 17 T cell receptor beta chains were all read from a single sample in a study of T cells in Graves' hyperthyroidism and ophthalmopathy. Regions amplified from RNA transcripts were the TCR beta CDR3 regions. Carried out on the TCR CDR3, a first-round RT-PCR used the HTBI primer set. TCRdb re-derived calls from the multiplex PCR reads in MiXCR, one entry per CDR3 protein. In the table there are roughly 530,000 distinct CDR3 sequences, 17% of which are singletons. The sample taken for sequencing was blood. The receptors stem from a woman aged 18-35 years with Graves' ophthalmopathy.

The V and J genes are TRBV10-3 and TRBJ2-7; 12 bases fit TRBD2. Germline CDR1 reads ENHRY; CDR2 reads SYGVKD. The CDR3 is 24 residues long. The J segment lost 0 bases and the V segment lost 5 bases, leaving 29 bases of the junction unmatched. The CDR3 region is CAISRPGQGRASGRALPPSYEQYF. The CDR3 DNA reads as TGTGCCATCAGTCGACCGGGACAGGGGCGCGCTAGCGGGAGGGCCCTCCCCCCCTCCTACGAGCAGTACTTC.

This clonotype has just a few counts. This sequence joins TRBV10-2 and TRBJ1-6; 8 nucleotides agree with TRBD1. J gave up 14 bases and V 0 bases, and 9 bases lay outside the gene matches. The CDR3 is 15 amino acids. CDR1 is WSHSY and CDR2 is SAAADI in the germline V gene. The CDR3 DNA reads as TGCGCCAGCAGTGAGTCTGGTCAGGGGGCGAGGTCCCTCCACTTT. It codes for CASSESGQGARSLHF.

The V and J genes are TRBV4-2 and TRBJ2-1; 14 bases match TRBD2. The CDR3 consists of 17 residues. Germline trimming cut 0 bases from V and 9 bases from J; bases unmatched to any gene: 7. Germline V lookup: CDR1 LGHNA, CDR2 YNFKEQ. The CDR3 is CASSQDLGGLAGGEQFF. DNA for the CDR3: TGTGCCAGCAGCCAAGATTTAGGCGGACTAGCGGGAGGTGAGCAGTTCTTC.

This clonotype was counted only a few times. The chain joins TRBV20-1 to TRBJ2-7; TRBD2 matches 14 bases. Germline lookup yields CDR1 DFQATT and CDR2 SNEGSKA (reference sequence). V lost 0 bases, J lost 6 bases, and 16 bases stayed unmatched. The CDR3 runs to 19 residues. This chain's CDR3 is CSARDRHGGTSGSWGEQYF. The CDR3 coding sequence is TGCAGTGCTAGAGATCGCCACGGAGGGACTAGCGGGAGTTGGGGCGAGCAGTACTTC.

This clonotype occurred many times. V gene TRBV9 combines with J gene TRBJ2-1; D might be TRBD2 (5 bases). The V gene's germline CDR1 is SGDLS and CDR2 YYNGEE. The V end lost 4 bases, the J end lost 5 bases, and 10 bases lay between the germline ends. The CDR3 is made up of 13 amino acids. The CDR3 nucleotides read TGTGCCAGCAGCACCCGGGATAACAATGAGCAGTTCTTC. It yields the protein CASSTRDNNEQFF.

This clonotype was counted at least ten times. The J gene is TRBJ2-1, the V gene TRBV14, with D maybe TRBD1 (6 bases). Germline V gives CDR1 SGHDN, CDR2 FVKESK. The CDR3 covers 16 residues. V lost 2 bases to trimming and J lost 3 bases, with 14 bases between them. CDR3 protein: CASSQNRVGSYNEQFF. DNA of the CDR3: TGTGCCAGCAGCCAAAACAGGGTTGGGAGCTACAATGAGCAGTTCTTC.

This clonotype was found many times. This rearrangement joins TRBV28 to TRBJ2-7, with a weak D call TRBD2 (5 bases). V lost 5 bases to trimming and J lost 3 bases, with 14 bases between them. The CDR3 has 14 amino acids. Germline CDR1 is MDHEN and CDR2 is SYDVKM. The CDR3 DNA reads as TGTGCCAGCAGTGCCCCCGGGATTCTCTACGAGCAGTACTTC. Protein: CASSAPGILYEQYF.

This chain uses TRBV29-1 with TRBJ1-2, with 7 bases that match TRBD1. CDR1 SQVTM and CDR2 ANQGSEA come from the germline V gene. The CDR3 contains 13 residues. J lost 2 bases, V lost 7 bases, and 7 bases had no gene match. CDR3 coding DNA: TGCAGCGCCGTCAGGGACAGAAACTATGGCTACACCTTC. It translates to CSAVRDRNYGYTF.

This clonotype has a count of ten or more. V usage is TRBV5-1 and J usage is TRBJ2-3; D is possibly TRBD1 (5 bases). Trimming pared 4 bases from V and 3 bases from J, leaving 12 bases between. The germline V gene has CDR1 SGHRS and CDR2 YFSETQ. The length of the CDR3 is 14 residues. CDR3 DNA: TGCGCCAGCAGCGGCAGGGTTGTGACAGATACGCAGTATTTT. It is translated as CASSGRVVTDTQYF. Drawing the rest from reference TRBV5-1 and TRBJ2-3, the complete variable domain is KAGVTQTPRYLIKTRGQQVTLSCSPISGHRSVSWYQQTPGQGLQFLFEYFSETQRNKGNFPGRFSGRQFSNSRSEMNVSTLELGDSALYLCASSGRVVTDTQYFGPGTRLTVL.

The gene calls are TRBV9 and TRBJ2-5, with TRBD2 identical over 11 bases. The germline CDR1 and CDR2 sequences are SGDLS and YYNGEE. J was trimmed by 0 bases and V by 0 bases; bases with no gene match: 7. This CDR3 contains 18 residues. CDR3 sequence: CASSVATSGSKYQETQYF. The CDR3 bases are TGTGCCAGCAGCGTAGCTACTAGCGGGAGCAAGTACCAAGAGACCCAGTACTTC.

This clonotype was found many times. The rearrangement uses TRBV6-1 and TRBJ1-1; the match to TRBD1 covers 9 bases. The CDR3 is 16 residues long. Germline V gene sequence: CDR1 MNHNS, CDR2 SASEGT. J was trimmed by 2 bases and V by 6 bases; bases with no gene match: 10. In nucleotides, the CDR3 is TGTGCCAGCAGACCCCACGGACAGGGGACTAACACTGAAGCTTTCTTT. This codes for CASRPHGQGTNTEAFF.

J is TRBJ2-1 and V is TRBV7-2; D call uncertain. Germline CDR1 reads SGHTA; CDR2 reads FQGNSA. This CDR3 has 15 amino acids. Trimming left V 1 base short and J 7 bases short, with 14 bases between. CDR3 loop: CASSLVRLEANEQFF. CDR3 coding DNA: TGTGCCAGCAGCTTAGTCCGTTTAGAGGCTAATGAGCAGTTCTTC.

This clonotype was observed a handful of times. This sequence joins TRBV4-1 and TRBJ1-1; no firm D call. V lost 0 bases and J lost 2, with 7 bases in between. CDR3 length equals 14 residues. CDR1 is MGHRA and CDR2 is YSYEKL in the germline V gene. The CDR3: CASSQEETNTEAFF. The CDR3 DNA follows: TGCGCCAGCAGCCAAGAGGAAACTAACACTGAAGCTTTCTTT.

The chain is built from TRBV15 and TRBJ2-5; D is unresolved. The CDR3 loop spans 15 amino acids. Trimming took off 0 bases at V and 4 bases at J, with 12 bases between the two ends. Looked up from germline, CDR1 is LNHNV and CDR2 is YYDKDF (reference sequence). In DNA, the CDR3 is TGTGCCACCAGCAGAGACAAGGGCAGAGGAGAGACCCAGTACTTC. Amino acid sequence: CATSRDKGRGETQYF.

Turning to this clonotype: A read error is possible here, since a much larger clone lies one base away. The chain links TRBV6-2 or TRBV6-3 to TRBJ2-3; 10 bases agree with TRBD1. The V gene's germline CDR1 is MNHEY and CDR2 SVGEGT. V shed 8 bases and J 6 bases; nucleotides not matched to a gene: 14. This CDR3 region has 16 residues. The chain's CDR3 is CASGPEDRGLLDTQYF. CDR3 sequence (DNA): TGTGCCAGCGGTCCAGAAGACAGGGGGCTGTTGGATACGCAGTATTTT.

This clonotype appeared many times. V and J are TRBV30 and TRBJ1-3; D is uncertain. V was trimmed by 0 bases and J by 0 bases, leaving 9 bases between them. The CDR3 sequence is 15 residues long. CDR1 and CDR2 (germline): GTSNPN, SVGIG (reference sequence). The CDR3 reads CAWSVRGSSGNTIYF. The CDR3 DNA reads as TGTGCCTGGAGTGTACGGGGTAGCTCTGGAAACACCATATATTTT.

This clonotype was seen repeatedly, ten times or more. This rearrangement joins TRBV20-1 to TRBJ1-1; weak D call: TRBD1 (5 bases). The germline V gene has CDR1 DFQATT and CDR2 SNEGSKA (reference sequence). Trimming removed 5 bases at V and 2 bases at J, with 12 bases between. This CDR3 comprises 13 residues. The CDR3 nucleotides are TGCAGTGCTTACGTCGACAGTAACACTGAAGCTTTCTTT. Its translation: CSAYVDSNTEAFF.